This is a list of T cell receptor beta chains from one sample in a study of blood T cells in healthy people across ages. Each CDR3 protein is one row after TCRdb ran MiXCR on the 5' RACE reads. The sample consists of some 750,000 distinct CDR3 sequences, 22% of them appearing once. Source material: blood. These receptors all come from a man between 65 and 80 years old in good health. The CDR3 runs from the conserved cysteine through the conserved F or W.

cdr3_aa | j_call | v_call
CASSPILTGGNNQPQHF | TRBJ1-5 | TRBV9
CASRPSAGEQYF | TRBJ2-7 | TRBV12-3/TRBV12-4
CAWSQGFSGNTIYF | TRBJ1-3 | TRBV30
CASRADSYEQYF | - | TRBV2
CASSLPLWQSNEQFF | - | TRBV7-6
CASSPRVLAENTEAFF | TRBJ1-1 | TRBV7-9
CAISESSPLRNTEAFF | TRBJ1-1 | TRBV10-3
CASSAKKSDYNEQFF | TRBJ2-1 | TRBV9
CSASARTGNEQFF | TRBJ2-1 | TRBV20-1
CSASPGTSGMDYNEQFF | TRBJ2-1 | TRBV20-1
CSVEDLAAFAQYF | TRBJ2-3 | TRBV29-1
CASSENRQETQYF | - | TRBV6-4
CSAGDVRGIDGYTF | TRBJ1-2 | TRBV20-1
CASSSEGANEKLFF | TRBJ1-4 | TRBV5-4
CSVEDLTGGSGNTIYF | TRBJ1-3 | TRBV29-1
CASIKDFPDNEQFF | TRBJ2-1 | TRBV6-6
CASSQAGGPTDTQYF | TRBJ2-3 | TRBV18
CASSPRMTGIGAKNIQYF | TRBJ2-4 | TRBV3-1
CASSPSGTGLFGYTF | TRBJ1-2 | TRBV28
CATSDYGVAETQYF | TRBJ2-5 | TRBV24-1
CASSSQVEEAQYF | TRBJ2-5 | TRBV6-5
CASSLGRPIRKLFF | TRBJ1-4 | TRBV28
CSVAGRGNEKLFF | TRBJ1-4 | TRBV29-1
CASSPRDSSNSPLHF | TRBJ1-6 | TRBV14
CASSYRGGQVDTQYF | TRBJ2-3 | TRBV5-1
CASSLDGRKLFF | TRBJ1-4 | TRBV7-2